This is a list of T cell receptor beta chains from one sample in a study of blood T cell repertoires in COVID-19. Sequenced by immunoSEQ multiplex PCR; TCRdb stores in-frame clones only, minus some. The table has about 190,000 clones, roughly 79% seen once. What was sequenced was peripheral blood. The receptors were gathered from a woman aged 70-85 years with acute or convalescent COVID-19. Each CDR3 is given with its conserved first and last residue. Each record gives: V gene, D gene, CDR3 length, clone size, J gene, CDR3 DNA, CDR3 protein. A D gene is named only where the DNA matches it firmly. Clone size is given for some rows only: seen once, a few or many times, or a class if the clone is expanded.

TRBV24-1	NA	14	NA	TRBJ2-1	TGTGCCACAGGGAAGGGGTGGGGAAGCAATGAGCAGTTCTTC	CATGKGWGSNEQFF
TRBV30	TRBD1	14	NA	TRBJ1-6	TGTGCCTGGAGCTCCGGGACAGGATATTCACCCCTCCACTTT	CAWSSGTGYSPLHF
TRBV3-1/TRBV3-2	NA	17	NA	TRBJ1-3	TGTGCCAGCAGCCAAGGCCCGCCAGGCCTCTCTGGAAACACCATATATTTT	CASSQGPPGLSGNTIYF
TRBV2	TRBD1	17	NA	TRBJ1-2	TGTGCCAGCAGTGAGGGGAGACAGGGACGCTGGAATTATGGCTACACCTTC	CASSEGRQGRWNYGYTF
TRBV12-3/TRBV12-4	NA	13	NA	TRBJ1-5	TGTGCCAGCAGTTTTACAGGCAATCAGCCCCAGCATTTT	CASSFTGNQPQHF
TRBV24-1	TRBD1	13	few	TRBJ1-6	TGTGCCACCAGTGATTTGCCGGACAGGCCCCTCCACTTT	CATSDLPDRPLHF
TRBV5-5	NA	16	NA	TRBJ1-3	TGTGCCAGCAGCTTGGCCATAGATAGCTCTGGAAACACCATATATTTT	CASSLAIDSSGNTIYF
TRBV28	NA	19	NA	TRBJ2-3	TGTGCCAGCAGTTTATATGGCGCGGGAAGATTCCAAAGCACAGATACGCAGTATTTT	CASSLYGAGRFQSTDTQYF
TRBV11-2	TRBD2	14	NA	TRBJ2-7	TGTGCCAGCAGCCTAGCGGGAGTTTACTCCGAGCAGTACTTC	CASSLAGVYSEQYF
TRBV27	NA	13	many	TRBJ1-6	TGTGCCAGCAGTTTAGGGGGGTATTCACCCCTCCACTTT	CASSLGGYSPLHF
TRBV15	TRBD2	17	few	TRBJ2-5	TGTGCCACCAGCAGGTCCAGCCTAGCGGGACTCCAAGAGACCCAGTACTTC	CATSRSSLAGLQETQYF
TRBV19	TRBD1	14	NA	TRBJ2-4	TGTGCCAGTAGTCAATCAGGGGGCGCAAACATTCAGTACTTC	CASSQSGGANIQYF
TRBV6-4	NA	21	NA	TRBJ2-6	TGTGCCAGCAGTGACCAACTTTTGGCAGGACTCGATCCCTCTGGGGCCAACGTCCTGACTTTC	CASSDQLLAGLDPSGANVLTF
TRBV5-5	NA	16	NA	TRBJ1-2	TGTGCCAGCAGCTTGTCTTACAACGTCGCTAACTATGGCTACACCTTC	CASSLSYNVANYGYTF
TRBV2	TRBD1	13	NA	TRBJ1-5	TGTGCCAGCAGTGAACTCCCGGGACAGGTTAAGCATTTT	CASSELPGQVKHF
TRBV7-2	NA	16	NA	TRBJ2-3	TGTGCCAGCAGCTTACGGCCTAGCAGGACGGGAGATACGCAGTATTTT	CASSLRPSRTGDTQYF
TRBV20-1	NA	14	NA	TRBJ2-3	TGCAGTGCTAGTGTTCTAGCCCAAACAGATACGCAGTATTTT	CSASVLAQTDTQYF
TRBV19	TRBD1	19	large	TRBJ2-2	TGTGCCAGTAGTATCTTTGGGGCGTTAGAGACAGGGCGCACCGGGGAGCTGTTTTTT	CASSIFGALETGRTGELFF
TRBV6-1	NA	15	once	TRBJ2-5	TGTGCCAGCAGTGAGCTCAGGACATCCGTAGAGACCCAGTACTTC	CASSELRTSVETQYF
TRBV18	NA	17	NA	TRBJ2-6	TGTGCCAGCTCACCACGTTCCGGGAACTCTGGGGCCAACGTCCTGACTTTC	CASSPRSGNSGANVLTF
TRBV18	TRBD2	17	NA	TRBJ2-1	TGTGCCAGCTCACCCTCCGTTCTAGCGGGAGAGACCAATGAGCAGTTCTTC	CASSPSVLAGETNEQFF
TRBV20-1	NA	17	many	TRBJ2-7	TGCAGTGCTAGTATCAATGGATTGGGCGGGTTGGGCGACGAGCAGTACTTC	CSASINGLGGLGDEQYF
TRBV18	TRBD1	14	few	TRBJ1-6	TGTGCCAGCTCACCGGGGACAGTCAATTCACCCCTCCACTTT	CASSPGTVNSPLHF
TRBV10-3	TRBD1	14	NA	TRBJ2-7	TGTGCCATCGGGACGGGGACAGGGAGGGACGAGCAGTACTTC	CAIGTGTGRDEQYF
TRBV24-1	NA	15	once	TRBJ2-2	TGTGCCACCAGTGGATTAAGGGGAAACACCGGGGAGCTGTTTTTT	CATSGLRGNTGELFF
TRBV27	NA	13	few	TRBJ2-7	TGTGCCAGCAGTTTAGGGGGACATGGCGAGCAGTACTTC	CASSLGGHGEQYF
TRBV10-2	NA	13	NA	TRBJ1-2	TGCGCCAGCAGTGATTGGAGAATCTATGGCTACACCTTC	CASSDWRIYGYTF
TRBV25-1	TRBD2	15	NA	TRBJ2-7	TGTGCCAGCAGCCAGACCGGGACTAGCGGGGGGAGTGAATACTTC	CASSQTGTSGGSEYF
TRBV11-2	TRBD2	14	NA	TRBJ2-1	TGTGCCAGCAGCCTGGCGGGGGGAAACAATGAGCAGTTCTTC	CASSLAGGNNEQFF
TRBV30	NA	14	NA	TRBJ2-7	TGTGCCTGGGGACCCAAGGGGATCGTCTACGAGCAGTACTTC	CAWGPKGIVYEQYF
TRBV5-1	NA	14	NA	TRBJ2-1	TGCGCCAGCAGTTTGAGCGGGTTCGACAATGAGCAGTTCTTC	CASSLSGFDNEQFF
TRBV20-1	TRBD2	14	NA	TRBJ2-1	TGCAGTGCTAGTATAGCGGGAGGGCCAAGGGAGCAGTTCTTC	CSASIAGGPREQFF
TRBV6-5	NA	13	NA	TRBJ1-4	TGTGCCAGCGGGGGGACCACTAATGAAAAACTGTTTTTT	CASGGTTNEKLFF
TRBV19	TRBD1	16	once	TRBJ2-3	TGTGCCAGTATCAGGACAGGGGGCGCAAGGACAGATACGCAGTATTTT	CASIRTGGARTDTQYF
TRBV4-1	NA	15	NA	TRBJ1-5	TGCGCCAGCAGCCTTTACGGTTGGAGCAATCAGCCCCAGCATTTT	CASSLYGWSNQPQHF
TRBV10-2	NA	15	many	TRBJ1-4	TGCGCCAGCAGTGACTTAGAGGCAACTAATGAAAAACTGTTTTTT	CASSDLEATNEKLFF
TRBV4-1	TRBD1	19	NA	TRBJ1-5	TGCGCCAGCAGCCTAGATACATTCCAGGGGGTAAATAGCAATCAGCCCCAGCATTTT	CASSLDTFQGVNSNQPQHF
TRBV10-1	NA	16	NA	TRBJ2-1	TGCGCCAGCAGTGACTCGGACTCAAGCTCCTACAATGAGCAGTTCTTC	CASSDSDSSSYNEQFF
TRBV9	NA	15	NA	TRBJ1-3	TGTGCCAGCAGCGTAGGCGCGAGCTCTGGAAACACCATATATTTT	CASSVGASSGNTIYF
TRBV19	TRBD1	17	NA	TRBJ1-3	TGTGCCAGTAGTCTCAGTTCCGGGACAGGGACTGGAAACACCATATATTTT	CASSLSSGTGTGNTIYF
TRBV7-9	TRBD1	15	NA	TRBJ2-7	TGTGCCAGCAGCCTGGGGACAGGGCGTAGGAGGGAGCAGTACTTC	CASSLGTGRRREQYF
TRBV7-3	NA	19	NA	TRBJ2-1	TGTGCCAGCAGCGAAAGTTCCATTCCCCCAGGGCTAATCGGGTATGAGCAGTTCTTC	CASSESSIPPGLIGYEQFF
TRBV2	TRBD2	11	many	TRBJ2-5	TGTGCCAGCATGTTAGCGGGAAGCCAGTACTTC	CASMLAGSQYF
TRBV2	NA	14	once	TRBJ2-5	TGTGCCAGCAGCCTACAGGGCCCGGGGGAGACCCAGTACTTC	CASSLQGPGETQYF
TRBV12-3/TRBV12-4	TRBD2	12	NA	TRBJ2-5	TGTGCCAGCAGTCCCGGGGGGGAGACCCAGTACTTC	CASSPGGETQYF
TRBV19	NA	14	NA	TRBJ1-6	TGTGCCAGTACCGCGGGGGGGAATAATTCACCCCTCCACTTT	CASTAGGNNSPLHF
TRBV28	TRBD2	16	NA	TRBJ2-5	TGTGCCAGCAGCTCAAATAGCGGGAGAGTCGGGGAGACCCAGTACTTC	CASSSNSGRVGETQYF
TRBV15	TRBD2	17	NA	TRBJ2-2	TGTGCCACCAGCAGAGGGTGGACTAGCGGGACCACCGGGGAGCTGTTTTTT	CATSRGWTSGTTGELFF
TRBV5-1	NA	14	NA	TRBJ2-5	TGCGCCAGCAGCTCTGCAGGGTTTTCTGAGACCCAGTACTTC	CASSSAGFSETQYF
TRBV21-1	NA	20	NA	TRBJ2-7	TGTGCCAGCAGAAACACCTGGGGTGATAACAGGTCTCAATTAGTCTACGAGCAGTACTTC	CASRNTWGDNRSQLVYEQYF
TRBV5-4	TRBD1	15	NA	TRBJ2-2	TGTGCCAGCAGCTTTTCGGACAGGGGAACCGGGGAGCTGTTTTTT	CASSFSDRGTGELFF
TRBV5-1	TRBD1	14	NA	TRBJ1-1	TGCGCCAGCAGCTCTCGGACAGGGGAAACTGAAGCTTTCTTT	CASSSRTGETEAFF
TRBV5-1	TRBD2	16	NA	TRBJ2-3	TGCGCCAGCAGCTTCCAGACTAGCGGTAGCACAGATACGCAGTATTTT	CASSFQTSGSTDTQYF
TRBV27	TRBD2	15	NA	TRBJ2-7	TGTGCCAGCAGTTTATCGCTTAGCGGGAGGTACGAGCAGTACTTC	CASSLSLSGRYEQYF
TRBV7-2	NA	14	NA	TRBJ1-1	TGTGCCAGCAGCTTAATTAGGGGCGGCACTGAAGCTTTCTTT	CASSLIRGGTEAFF